These 26 T cell receptor beta chains came from one sample sequenced in a study of blood T cell repertoires in COVID-19. Profiling relied on immunoSEQ multiplex PCR, and the TCRdb table lists in-frame clones only, not all of them. The table shows 200,000 to 250,000 clones, with roughly 85% occurring only once. Source material: peripheral blood. The source is a woman in her seventies with COVID-19, enrolled during active disease.

The chain couples TRBV5-1 to TRBJ2-1; TRBD2 matches at 10 bases. Germline V gives CDR1 SGHRS, CDR2 YFSETQ. The CDR3 spans 15 residues. The V segment lost 0 bases and the J segment 3 bases; nucleotides outside the gene matches: 0. The CDR3 DNA follows: TGCGCCAGCAGCTTGGGGACTAGCGGCTACAATGAGCAGTTCTTC. It is translated as CASSLGTSGYNEQFF. The variable domain in full, with the rest retrieved from reference TRBV5-1 and TRBJ2-1, is KAGVTQTPRYLIKTRGQQVTLSCSPISGHRSVSWYQQTPGQGLQFLFEYFSETQRNKGNFPGRFSGRQFSNSRSEMNVSTLELGDSALYLCASSLGTSGYNEQFFGPGTRLTVL.

The chain couples TRBV12-3 or TRBV12-4 to TRBJ1-1; D gene ambiguous. V was cut by 1 base and J by 7 bases, with 10 bases left in between. The CDR3 loop spans 13 amino acids. The chain's CDR3 is CASSLGFTLEAFF. The CDR3 DNA follows: TGTGCCAGCAGTTTAGGTTTTACTCTTGAAGCTTTCTTT.

This rearrangement joins TRBV21-1 to TRBJ1-3. TRBV21-1 is a documented pseudogene. This CDR3 has 13 amino acids. The chain's CDR3 is CASSTERGNTIYF. The CDR3 DNA sequence: TGTGCCAGCAGTACGGAGCGAGGAAACACCATATATTTT.

V is TRBV2 and J is TRBJ1-5; 10 bases agree with TRBD1. Germline V gene sequence: CDR1 SNHLY, CDR2 FYNNEI. This CDR3 has 15 residues. V dropped 7 bases and J dropped 4; count of bases not matched to a gene: 7. The CDR3 nucleotides read TGTGCCAGCAAACTGCGGACAGGGGGGAATCAGCCCCAGCATTTT. It yields the protein CASKLRTGGNQPQHF. Full variable domain (rest looked up from reference TRBV2 and TRBJ1-5): EPEVTQTPSHQVTQMGQEVILRCVPISNHLYFYWYRQILGQKVEFLVSFYNNEISEKSEIFDDQFSVERPDGSNFTLKIRSTKLEDSAMYFCASKLRTGGNQPQHFGDGTRLSIL.

The rearrangement uses TRBV5-4 and TRBJ2-1; 9 bases align to TRBD2. Germline CDR1 and CDR2: SGHNT and YYREEE (reference sequence). Trimming cost V 6 bases and J 5 bases; bases outside gene matches: 9. The CDR3 loop spans 15 amino acids. CDR3 protein: CASTLGGGANNEQFF. DNA for the CDR3: TGTGCCAGCACCCTCGGCGGGGGGGCCAACAATGAGCAGTTCTTC.

This clone was detected a few times. V gene TRBV9 combines with J gene TRBJ1-2; the match to TRBD1 covers 8 bases. The germline gives CDR1 SGDLS, CDR2 YYNGEE. CDR3 length equals 16 residues. With V trimmed by 2 bases and J by 8 bases, 14 bases remained unmatched. The DNA for the CDR3 is TGTGCCAGCAGCGTGGAAGGGGACAGGCCAAATTCAGGCTACACCTTC. Encoded protein: CASSVEGDRPNSGYTF.

This chain joins TRBV7-3 and TRBJ2-1; no clear D. V lost 3 bases and J 4 bases, leaving 7 bases between the germline ends. The CDR3 has 13 amino acids. In germline, CDR1 is SGHTA, CDR2 FQGTGA. CDR3 DNA: TGTGCCAGCAGCTTGGAGAGATACAATGAGCAGTTCTTC. It encodes CASSLERYNEQFF.

This chain links TRBV19 with TRBJ2-3, with 8 bases matching TRBD2. Germline V CDR1 and CDR2: LNHDA, SQIVND (reference sequence). J gave up 4 bases and V 4 bases, and 10 bases lay outside the gene matches. This CDR3 has 16 amino acids. The CDR3 DNA is TGTGCCAGTAGTAACCTGAGCGGGAGCGTCGCAGATACGCAGTATTTT. Protein product: CASSNLSGSVADTQYF.

This rearrangement joins TRBV5-1 to TRBJ1-6; 7 bases fit TRBD1. The CDR3 is made up of 14 amino acids. CDR1 and CDR2 (germline): SGHRS, YFSETQ. The junction had 7 bases not matched to a gene; V was cut back by 4 bases and J by 9 bases. CDR3 residues: CASSRTGPSSPLHF. The CDR3 nucleotides read TGCGCCAGCAGCCGGACAGGTCCCTCTTCACCCCTCCACTTT.

This clone was counted a few times. The rearrangement links TRBV30 to TRBJ1-1; 8 nucleotides line up with TRBD1. Germline V gives CDR1 GTSNPN, CDR2 SVGIG (reference sequence). The CDR3 is 14 amino acids. Unmatched junction bases numbered 10, after V lost 5 bases and J lost 5 bases. CDR3 bases: TGTGCCTGGGGGGCGGGACAGGTTGTTACTGAAGCTTTCTTT. This translates into CAWGAGQVVTEAFF.

The V and J genes are TRBV9 and TRBJ1-6, with 8 bases identical to TRBD1. This CDR3 comprises 17 residues. Germline V gene sequence: CDR1 SGDLS, CDR2 YYNGEE. V shed 0 bases, J shed 9 bases, and the junction held 11 bases outside the gene matches. CDR3 sequence (DNA): TGTGCCAGCAGCGTAGGAGCTTTGGACAGGGAACGTTCACCCCTCCACTTT. Residues: CASSVGALDRERSPLHF.

The rearrangement joins TRBV5-1 to TRBJ2-7; TRBD1 might be the D (5 bases). Germline assignment: CDR1 SGHRS and CDR2 YFSETQ. Trimming stripped 3 bases from V and 0 bases from J, with 13 bases between. The CDR3 is made up of 15 amino acids. CDR3 residues: CASSSRQTNSYEQYF. The CDR3 DNA sequence: TGCGCCAGCAGCTCAAGACAGACGAACTCCTACGAGCAGTACTTC.

Points on this clone: Other DNA sequences in this specimen translate into the identical CDR3. The chain combines TRBV5-5 with TRBJ1-1; the match to TRBD1 covers 7 bases. V was pared by 1 base and J by 5 bases, with 5 bases of the junction left unmatched. The CDR3 is 14 amino acids. The germline V gene has CDR1 SGHKS and CDR2 YYEKEE (reference sequence). CDR3 in DNA: TGTGCCAGCAGCTTGCAGGGGGTTTTGACTGAAGCTTTCTTT. As protein: CASSLQGVLTEAFF.

This clone was counted once. The chain uses TRBV10-3 and TRBJ2-1, with TRBD2 matching over 9 bases. The V and J ends lost 6 bases and 3 bases, in that order; junction bases with no gene match: 6. CDR1 and CDR2 (germline): ENHRY, SYGVKD. The CDR3 runs to 15 residues. CDR3 loop: CAIRPTSGFYNEQFF. The CDR3 DNA sequence: TGTGCCATCAGGCCAACTAGCGGGTTCTACAATGAGCAGTTCTTC.

V is TRBV30 and J is TRBJ2-7; 8 bases align to TRBD1. Germline V CDR1 and CDR2: GTSNPN, SVGIG (reference sequence). The length of the CDR3 is 14 residues. V was pared by 4 bases and J by 2 bases, with 7 bases of the junction left unmatched. CDR3 sequence reads: CAWTRGQAPYEQYF. CDR3 nucleotide sequence: TGTGCCTGGACCCGGGGACAGGCTCCCTACGAGCAGTACTTC.

V is TRBV9 and J is TRBJ1-2, with D unclear. The V gene lost 4 bases and the J gene lost 4 bases, with 14 bases spanning the gap. Germline V gives CDR1 SGDLS, CDR2 YYNGEE. The CDR3 has 14 amino acids. CDR3 amino acids: CASSLGEDPYGYTF. The CDR3 DNA follows: TGTGCCAGCAGCCTCGGGGAGGACCCCTATGGCTACACCTTC.

The chain is built from TRBV6-2 or TRBV6-3 and TRBJ2-7, with D possibly being TRBD1 (6 bases). Germline V gives CDR1 MNHEY, CDR2 SVGEGT. The CDR3 consists of 14 residues. Trimming took off 0 bases at V and 5 bases at J, with 11 bases between the two ends. The CDR3 is CASSYSAGANEQYF. CDR3 sequence (DNA): TGTGCCAGCAGTTACTCTGCAGGGGCAAACGAGCAGTACTTC.

J is TRBJ1-5 and V is TRBV19; possibly TRBD1 for D (5 bases). Germline V gene data show CDR1 as LNHDA and CDR2 as SQIVND (reference sequence). This CDR3 spans 15 amino acids. V lost 6 bases to trimming and J lost 1 base, with 13 bases between them. In DNA form, the CDR3 reads TGTGCCAGTAGGTCACAGGAGAACAGCAATCAGCCCCAGCATTTT. Encoded protein: CASRSQENSNQPQHF.

The V gene is TRBV19, the J gene TRBJ2-3; TRBD2 matches at 16 bases. CDR1 is LNHDA and CDR2 is SQIVND in the germline V gene (reference sequence). The junction had 4 bases not matched to a gene; V was cut back by 3 bases and J by 1 base. The CDR3 is 18 residues long. The chain's CDR3 is CASSMGLAGGVGTDTQYF. The CDR3 bases are TGTGCCAGTAGTATGGGACTAGCGGGGGGGGTTGGCACAGATACGCAGTATTTT.

The chain uses TRBV3-1 (or the pseudogene TRBV3-2) and TRBJ2-3; D unclear. The germline V gene encodes CDR1 LGHDT and CDR2 YNNKEL (reference sequence). Trimming left V 1 base short and J 3 bases short, with 2 bases between. The CDR3 has 12 amino acids. The CDR3 is CASSQVTDTQYF. DNA for the CDR3: TGTGCCAGCAGCCAAGTAACAGATACGCAGTATTTT.

This rearrangement joins TRBV7-9 to TRBJ1-1, with 8 bases fitting TRBD1. Germline V gives CDR1 SEHNR, CDR2 FQNEAQ (reference sequence). V shed 5 bases and J 1 base; nucleotides not matched to a gene: 6. CDR3 length: 15 amino acids. The CDR3 here is CASSKGDRTNTEAFF. In nucleotides, the CDR3 is TGTGCCAGCAGCAAAGGGGACAGGACGAACACTGAAGCTTTCTTT.

V and J are TRBV19 and TRBJ2-1, with TRBD2 identical over 8 bases. Germline CDR1 is LNHDA and CDR2 is SQIVND (reference sequence). V shed 4 bases and J 1 base; nucleotides not matched to a gene: 6. CDR3 size: 16 residues. The CDR3 is CASSTGAGVSYNEQFF. The DNA for the CDR3 is TGTGCCAGTAGTACCGGAGCGGGGGTATCCTACAATGAGCAGTTCTTC.

This chain connects TRBV6-1 to TRBJ1-4; tentatively, D is TRBD1 (5 bases). V shed 2 bases and J shed 8 bases, with 12 bases lying between them. Germline CDR1 and CDR2: MNHNS and SASEGT. CDR3 length: 14 amino acids. For the CDR3, the DNA is TGTGCCAGCAGTGAAAGGTCAGGGTGGGAAAAACTGTTTTTT. Amino acid sequence: CASSERSGWEKLFF.

V usage is TRBV6-1 and J usage is TRBJ1-5, with D possibly being TRBD1 (5 bases). CDR3 length equals 15 residues. Germline V gene sequence: CDR1 MNHNS, CDR2 SASEGT. The ends were cut back, 0 bases at V and 6 bases at J, with 12 bases in the middle. The CDR3 DNA reads as TGTGCCAGCAGTGAAGCGGGTAGGGGTGGTCAGCCCCAGCATTTT. Translated: CASSEAGRGGQPQHF.

This clone has only a few counts. This chain uses TRBV2 with TRBJ2-1; TRBD1 aligns across 7 bases. From germline, CDR1 is SNHLY and CDR2 FYNNEI. The CDR3 runs 13 residues. Trimming removed 6 bases from V and 8 bases from J; junction bases left unmatched: 7. CDR3 sequence (DNA): TGTGCCAGCAGCTACACAGGGGCCGATGAGCAGTTCTTC. Translation gives CASSYTGADEQFF.

The chain couples TRBV7-9 to TRBJ2-7; a possible D gene is TRBD1 (8 bases). The CDR3 extends over 17 amino acids. Trimming shortened V by 1 base and J by 3 bases, and 19 bases separated the two germline ends. Germline V gene sequence: CDR1 SEHNR, CDR2 FQNEAQ (reference sequence). CDR3 nucleotide sequence: TGTGCCAGCAGCTTAGGGCCGGGAGGACAGGGAGGCTACGAGCAGTACTTC. Translating gives CASSLGPGGQGGYEQYF.